A selection of T cell receptor beta chains follows, all from one sample in a study of blood T cell repertoires in COVID-19. Data came from immunoSEQ multiplex PCR; TCRdb stores just in-frame clones and leaves some out. The data contain about 31,000 clones, around 91% of them seen just once; the ten biggest clones take up roughly 15%. Specimen: peripheral blood. These receptors all stem from a man older than 75 with acute or convalescent COVID-19. Each CDR3 is given with its conserved first and last residue. D genes are given only for firm matches. Size is stated for part of the rows, as once, few or many counts, or as a class when the clone is expanded.

v_gene: TRBV7-2
abundance: NA
d_gene: NA
j_gene: TRBJ2-7
CDR3nt: TGTGCCAGCAGCTTCGGGGTCTTTTCCTACGAGCAGTACTTC
CDR3aa: CASSFGVFSYEQYF

v_gene: TRBV25-1
abundance: NA
d_gene: NA
j_gene: TRBJ1-2
CDR3nt: TGTGCCAGCAGTCCTAGGGGGAAGCAGGGGTATGGCTACACCTTC
CDR3aa: CASSPRGKQGYGYTF

v_gene: TRBV19
abundance: NA
d_gene: NA
j_gene: TRBJ2-7
CDR3nt: TGTGCCAGTTCCCGTAGACAGTCTTCCTACGAGCAGTACTTC
CDR3aa: CASSRRQSSYEQYF

v_gene: TRBV19
abundance: once
d_gene: TRBD2
j_gene: TRBJ2-1
CDR3nt: TGTGCCAGTAGAGCCCCAGCGGGGACCTACAATGAGCAGTTCTTC
CDR3aa: CASRAPAGTYNEQFF

v_gene: TRBV3-1/TRBV3-2
abundance: once
d_gene: NA
j_gene: TRBJ2-4
CDR3nt: TGTGCCAGCAGCCCCACGGGGAAAAACATTCAGTACTTC
CDR3aa: CASSPTGKNIQYF

v_gene: TRBV3-1/TRBV3-2
abundance: NA
d_gene: TRBD1
j_gene: TRBJ1-5
CDR3nt: TGTGCCAGCAGCCTTCGAGGACAGGGTAATCAGCCCCAGCATTTT
CDR3aa: CASSLRGQGNQPQHF

v_gene: TRBV20-1
abundance: NA
d_gene: NA
j_gene: TRBJ2-1
CDR3nt: TGCAGTGCTAGCCACAGGGGAGGCCAGTTCTTC
CDR3aa: CSASHRGGQFF

v_gene: TRBV19
abundance: once
d_gene: TRBD2
j_gene: TRBJ2-2
CDR3nt: TGTGCCAGTAGGCGGGAGGTAACCGGGGAGCTGTTTTTT
CDR3aa: CASRREVTGELFF

v_gene: TRBV12-3/TRBV12-4
abundance: NA
d_gene: NA
j_gene: TRBJ1-5
CDR3nt: TGTGCCAGCAGTTTAGATCCCTATCAGCCCCAGCATTTT
CDR3aa: CASSLDPYQPQHF

v_gene: TRBV6-5
abundance: few
d_gene: TRBD1
j_gene: TRBJ1-1
CDR3nt: TGTGCCAGCAGTTTGGACAGGGCGGACACTGAAGCTTTCTTT
CDR3aa: CASSLDRADTEAFF

v_gene: TRBV5-4
abundance: NA
d_gene: TRBD1
j_gene: TRBJ2-2
CDR3nt: TGTGCCAGCAGCCTACGGGACAGAGGTCCCGGGGAGCTGTTTTTT
CDR3aa: CASSLRDRGPGELFF

v_gene: TRBV10-1
abundance: NA
d_gene: NA
j_gene: TRBJ2-7
CDR3nt: TGCGCCAGCAGTGATGGCCCGGGATCCTACGAGCAGTACTTC
CDR3aa: CASSDGPGSYEQYF

v_gene: TRBV19
abundance: NA
d_gene: NA
j_gene: TRBJ1-2
CDR3nt: TGTGCCAGCAACACCCCGGGACACCCTAACTATGGCTACACCTTC
CDR3aa: CASNTPGHPNYGYTF

v_gene: TRBV19
abundance: once
d_gene: TRBD2
j_gene: TRBJ2-5
CDR3nt: TGTGCCAGTAGTACGACTAGCGGGGGAGGGGAGACCCAGTACTTC
CDR3aa: CASSTTSGGGETQYF

v_gene: TRBV5-1
abundance: NA
d_gene: TRBD2
j_gene: TRBJ2-3
CDR3nt: TGCGCCAGCAGCTATAGCGGGGGGAAGACAGATACGCAGTATTTT
CDR3aa: CASSYSGGKTDTQYF

v_gene: TRBV12-3/TRBV12-4
abundance: once
d_gene: NA
j_gene: TRBJ1-2
CDR3nt: TGTGCCAGCAGTCCTATGGCGGGGTATGGCTACACCTTC
CDR3aa: CASSPMAGYGYTF

v_gene: TRBV3-1/TRBV3-2
abundance: NA
d_gene: NA
j_gene: TRBJ2-3
CDR3nt: TGTGCCAGCAGCCAAGGAAACGGGGGGCGCACAGATACGCAGTATTTT
CDR3aa: CASSQGNGGRTDTQYF

v_gene: TRBV12-3/TRBV12-4
abundance: NA
d_gene: TRBD1
j_gene: TRBJ1-2
CDR3nt: TGTGCCAGCAGTCTCCGAGGGACAGATGGCTACACCTTC
CDR3aa: CASSLRGTDGYTF

v_gene: TRBV2
abundance: NA
d_gene: NA
j_gene: TRBJ1-1
CDR3nt: TGTGCCAGCAGTCCCTACGGTGGGAGTGAAGCTTTCTTT
CDR3aa: CASSPYGGSEAFF

v_gene: TRBV5-1
abundance: NA
d_gene: TRBD1
j_gene: TRBJ1-1
CDR3nt: TGCGCCAGCAGCTGGGGGACAGGGGGCTACACTGAAGCTTTCTTT
CDR3aa: CASSWGTGGYTEAFF

v_gene: TRBV6-4
abundance: NA
d_gene: NA
j_gene: TRBJ1-5
CDR3nt: TGTGCCAGCATCAAAACCCGGGGTTACCAGCCCCAGCATTTT
CDR3aa: CASIKTRGYQPQHF

v_gene: TRBV2
abundance: NA
d_gene: TRBD2
j_gene: TRBJ2-4
CDR3nt: TGTGCCAGCAGTGATTCGGGGTGGGTAATTAGCGGGGAATCCAAAAACATTCAGTACTTC
CDR3aa: CASSDSGWVISGESKNIQYF

v_gene: TRBV6-5
abundance: few
d_gene: NA
j_gene: TRBJ1-4
CDR3nt: TGTGCCAGCAGGCCGGACGGGGGAAAACTGTTTTTT
CDR3aa: CASRPDGGKLFF

v_gene: TRBV7-2
abundance: NA
d_gene: NA
j_gene: TRBJ2-7
CDR3nt: TGTGCCAGCAGTACGAGCTACGAGCAGTACTTC
CDR3aa: CASSTSYEQYF

v_gene: TRBV5-1
abundance: NA
d_gene: NA
j_gene: TRBJ1-6
CDR3nt: TGCGCCAGCAGCTGGGGCGGGGAATCGACTTCACCCCTCCACTTT
CDR3aa: CASSWGGESTSPLHF

v_gene: TRBV3-1/TRBV3-2
abundance: NA
d_gene: TRBD1
j_gene: TRBJ2-2
CDR3nt: TGTGCCAGCAGCCTGGGACAGGGGAACACCGGGGAGCTGTTTTTT
CDR3aa: CASSLGQGNTGELFF

v_gene: TRBV11-1
abundance: NA
d_gene: TRBD1
j_gene: TRBJ2-4
CDR3nt: TGTGCCAGCAGCTCTCGGACAGGGAAGGACATTCAGTACTTC
CDR3aa: CASSSRTGKDIQYF

v_gene: TRBV6-5
abundance: NA
d_gene: TRBD1
j_gene: TRBJ2-1
CDR3nt: TGTGCCGCAAGTCGGGACAGGAGGAGGGATGAGCAGTTCTTC
CDR3aa: CAASRDRRRDEQFF

v_gene: TRBV30
abundance: once
d_gene: NA
j_gene: TRBJ1-6
CDR3nt: TGTGCCTGGAGTCTAGAAAGCTTAAGGTCACCCCTCCACTTT
CDR3aa: CAWSLESLRSPLHF

v_gene: TRBV4-1
abundance: NA
d_gene: NA
j_gene: TRBJ1-1
CDR3nt: TGCGCCAGCAGCCCAACAGGGACGAACACTGAAGCTTTCTTT
CDR3aa: CASSPTGTNTEAFF

v_gene: TRBV6-1
abundance: NA
d_gene: NA
j_gene: TRBJ2-3
CDR3nt: TGTGCCAGCAGTGGCGGTCGGAGGAAAACAACCACAGATACGCAGTATTTT
CDR3aa: CASSGGRRKTTTDTQYF

v_gene: TRBV24-1
abundance: NA
d_gene: TRBD2
j_gene: TRBJ2-3
CDR3nt: TGTGCCACCAGTGCGCGCAGTAGGGCGGGGGGGCCTGATACGCAGTATTTT
CDR3aa: CATSARSRAGGPDTQYF

v_gene: TRBV28
abundance: NA
d_gene: TRBD2
j_gene: TRBJ2-5
CDR3nt: TGTGCCAGCAGTCCTAGTATGGCTAGCGGACAAGAGACCCAGTACTTC
CDR3aa: CASSPSMASGQETQYF

v_gene: TRBV5-1
abundance: NA
d_gene: NA
j_gene: TRBJ1-4
CDR3nt: TGCGCCAGCAGCTTGGACGTGACGGGTAATGAAAAACTGTTTTTT
CDR3aa: CASSLDVTGNEKLFF

v_gene: TRBV5-1
abundance: NA
d_gene: NA
j_gene: TRBJ1-2
CDR3nt: TGCGCCAGCAGCTTTAGAGGAGGAAACTATGGCTACACCTTC
CDR3aa: CASSFRGGNYGYTF

v_gene: TRBV11-3
abundance: NA
d_gene: NA
j_gene: TRBJ1-1
CDR3nt: TGTGCCAGCAGCTCCGGTAACAGGGTAGGAACTGAAGCTTTCTTT
CDR3aa: CASSSGNRVGTEAFF

v_gene: TRBV4-1
abundance: NA
d_gene: NA
j_gene: TRBJ2-3
CDR3nt: TGCGCCAGCAGCCCACTTGGACAGTCTAGCACAGATACGCAGTATTTT
CDR3aa: CASSPLGQSSTDTQYF

v_gene: TRBV5-1
abundance: NA
d_gene: NA
j_gene: TRBJ1-2
CDR3nt: TGCGCCAGCAGCTTGGGGTACGGAGGAGGGGGCTACACCTTC
CDR3aa: CASSLGYGGGGYTF

v_gene: TRBV30
abundance: NA
d_gene: NA
j_gene: TRBJ1-5
CDR3nt: TGTGCCTGGAGTGGAGGGATTCCCCTCAATCAGCCCCAGCATTTT
CDR3aa: CAWSGGIPLNQPQHF

v_gene: TRBV27
abundance: NA
d_gene: TRBD2
j_gene: TRBJ2-1
CDR3nt: TGTGCCAGCAGACGAGGACTAGCGGGGACTAGCTCCTACAATGAGCAGTTCTTC
CDR3aa: CASRRGLAGTSSYNEQFF